Listed here are 10 T cell receptor beta chains from one sample, sequenced in a study of T cell repertoires in cytomegalovirus infection. TCRdb independently ran MiXCR on the reads; one entry per CDR3 protein. Of 65,000 to 95,000 distinct CDR3 sequences listed, more than 3% are singletons. The sample consisted of PBMCs. These receptors were collected from a human donor in good health (CMV status not recorded). Some clones in this sample may be carry-over from other donors' samples.

This clonotype has a count of ten or more. The rearrangement links TRBV18 to TRBJ1-2, with TRBD1 matching 12 bases. CDR3 length equals 15 residues. Germline CDR1 and CDR2: KGHSH and LQKENI. V dropped 6 bases and J dropped 3; count of bases not matched to a gene: 5. The DNA of the CDR3 is TGTGCCAGCTCGTACGGGACAGGGGGCGACTATGGCTACACCTTC. Protein sequence: CASSYGTGGDYGYTF.

This clonotype was picked up many times. V usage is TRBV7-8 and J usage is TRBJ2-3, with TRBD2 identical over 16 bases. The CDR3 covers 19 residues. Germline assignment: CDR1 SGHVS and CDR2 FQNEAQ. V was pared by 1 base and J by 2 bases, with 6 bases of the junction left unmatched. CDR3 nucleotide sequence: TGTGCCAGCAGCTTAGGAACCGGGACTAGCGGGGGGGCCACAGATACGCAGTATTTT. Its protein is CASSLGTGTSGGATDTQYF.

There are many counts of this clonotype. J is TRBJ2-3 and V is TRBV20-1; 9 positions match TRBD2. The CDR3 has 15 residues. The germline gives CDR1 DFQATT, CDR2 SNEGSKA (reference sequence). V gave up 0 bases and J gave up 3 bases; unmatched junction bases: 4. The CDR3 region has the DNA TGCAGTGCTAGAGATGCTAGCGGGGTTACAGATACGCAGTATTTT. Translating gives CSARDASGVTDTQYF.

This clonotype came up many times. This chain joins TRBV27 and TRBJ2-7, with 10 nucleotides matching TRBD2. The V gene's germline CDR1 is MNHEY and CDR2 SMNVEV (reference sequence). J was trimmed by 2 bases and V by 4 bases; bases with no gene match: 5. This CDR3 is built from 15 residues. CDR3 residues: CASSSRTSGTYEQYF. The CDR3 nucleotides are TGTGCCAGCAGTTCCCGGACTAGCGGAACCTACGAGCAGTACTTC.

This clonotype came up many times. The chain carries TRBV19 and TRBJ2-7; TRBD1 might be the D (7 bases). Trimming pared 6 bases from V and 0 bases from J, leaving 12 bases between. CDR3 length: 14 residues. Germline V CDR1 and CDR2: LNHDA, SQIVND (reference sequence). CDR3 protein: CASSTGDSSYEQYF. As DNA, the CDR3 is TGTGCCAGTAGCACGGGGGACAGCTCCTACGAGCAGTACTTC.

This clonotype showed up many times. The rearrangement joins TRBV9 to TRBJ2-7; perhaps TRBD2 as D (5 bases). V was clipped by 4 bases and J by 6 bases, with 14 bases between them. The CDR3 has 13 amino acids. In germline, CDR1 is SGDLS, CDR2 YYNGEE. The CDR3 loop is CASSQDFVGEQYF. CDR3 in DNA: TGTGCCAGCAGCCAGGACTTCGTTGGCGAGCAGTACTTC.

This clonotype was seen repeatedly, ten times or more. The chain employs TRBV5-1 and TRBJ2-1, with D maybe TRBD2 (7 bases). The V end lost 1 base, the J end lost 5 bases, and 13 bases lay between the germline ends. Germline-derived CDR1 and CDR2 are SGHRS and YFSETQ. The CDR3 is 15 amino acids. For the CDR3, the DNA is TGCGCCAGCAGCTTGTTGGGGGGGGGCAACAATGAGCAGTTCTTC. It encodes CASSLLGGGNNEQFF. The variable domain in full, completed from reference TRBV5-1 and TRBJ2-1, reads KAGVTQTPRYLIKTRGQQVTLSCSPISGHRSVSWYQQTPGQGLQFLFEYFSETQRNKGNFPGRFSGRQFSNSRSEMNVSTLELGDSALYLCASSLLGGGNNEQFFGPGTRLTVL.

This clonotype was detected ten times or more. The chain has TRBV4-3 and TRBJ1-5; D is possibly TRBD1 (6 bases). The CDR3 runs 14 residues. Trimming took off 2 bases at V and 9 bases at J, with 14 bases between the two ends. Germline V gives CDR1 LGHNA, CDR2 YSLEER. In nucleotides, the CDR3 is TGCGCCAGCAGCCAATCGCCGGGGGCCTGGCCCCAGCATTTT. Amino acid sequence: CASSQSPGAWPQHF.

This clonotype was detected many times. The chain couples TRBV7-6 to TRBJ2-3, with D possibly matching TRBD1 (6 bases). Trimming took off 5 bases at V and 8 bases at J, with 14 bases between the two ends. The CDR3 is made up of 13 amino acids. CDR1 and CDR2 (germline): SGHVS, FNYEAQ. CDR3 coding DNA: TGTGCCAGCAGCCGCGAGACAGGCGCTACGCAGTATTTT. Protein sequence: CASSRETGATQYF.

This clonotype was observed many times. The chain combines TRBV6-6 with TRBJ1-6; no clear D gene. Trimming took 5 bases from V and 3 from J, leaving 14 bases between them. The CDR3 has 16 residues. Germline CDR1 is MNHNY and CDR2 is SVGAGI (reference sequence). DNA for the CDR3: TGTGCCAGCAGTGTGGTGTCACGGTACTATAATTCACCCCTCCACTTT. It specifies CASSVVSRYYNSPLHF.